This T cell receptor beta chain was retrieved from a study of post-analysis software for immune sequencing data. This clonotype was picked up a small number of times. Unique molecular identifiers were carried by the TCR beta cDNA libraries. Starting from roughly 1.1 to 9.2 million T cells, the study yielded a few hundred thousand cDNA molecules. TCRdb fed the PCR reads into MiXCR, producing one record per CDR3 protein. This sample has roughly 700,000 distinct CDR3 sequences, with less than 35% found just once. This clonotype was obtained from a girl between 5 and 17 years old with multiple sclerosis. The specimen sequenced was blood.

The CDR3 region has the DNA TGTGCCAGCAGTTTTAGGACAGAGCGCACAGATACGCAGTATTTT. Its translation: CASSFRTERTDTQYF. The chain joins TRBV27 to TRBJ2-3; D perhaps matches TRBD1 (6 bases). Trimming took 3 bases from V and 1 from J, leaving 11 bases between them. The CDR3 has 15 amino acids. Germline V gene lookup returns CDR1 MNHEY and CDR2 SMNVEV (reference sequence).